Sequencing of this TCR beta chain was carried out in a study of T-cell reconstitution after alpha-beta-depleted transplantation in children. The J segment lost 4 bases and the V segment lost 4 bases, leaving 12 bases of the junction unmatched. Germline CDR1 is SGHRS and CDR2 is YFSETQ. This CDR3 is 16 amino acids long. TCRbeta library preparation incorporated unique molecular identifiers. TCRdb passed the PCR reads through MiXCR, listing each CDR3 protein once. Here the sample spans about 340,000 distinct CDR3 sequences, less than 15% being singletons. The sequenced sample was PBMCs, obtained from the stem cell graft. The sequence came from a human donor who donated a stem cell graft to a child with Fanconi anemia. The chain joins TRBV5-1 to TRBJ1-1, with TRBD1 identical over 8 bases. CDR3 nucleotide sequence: TGCGCCAGCAGCGCGACTACCGGACAGGGTGGCACTGAAGCTTTCTTT. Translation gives CASSATTGQGGTEAFF.